The source of this T cell receptor (beta chain) is a study of vaccination and CD4 T cells after COVID-19. A word on this clonotype: Its antigen is not known.

The Oncomine TCR Beta short-read assay sequenced DNA from cultured CD4+ T cells. In this case, cultured CD4+ T cells provided the extracted genomic DNA. Using its own MiXCR run on the PCR reads, TCRdb lists one record per CDR3 protein. This table has roughly 6,400 distinct CDR3 sequences, around 62% appearing once. Treatment: approximately nine-day PBMC culture with coronavirus spike peptide pools or control peptides (ViraFEST assay). Negative selection separated CD4+ T cells from roughly 10-day cultures. Source material: CD4+ T cells from blood, cultured in vitro. This sequence was found in a human donor who had recovered from COVID-19.

The CDR3 DNA is TGTGCCACCAGCAGAGCGCCTAATTCACCCCTCCACTTT. Amino acids: CATSRAPNSPLHF. The gene calls are TRBV15 and TRBJ1-6; no firm D call. Germline CDR1 is LNHNV and CDR2 is YYDKDF (reference sequence). This CDR3 contains 13 residues. V was cut by 1 base and J by 6 bases, with 4 bases left in between. The whole variable domain, filled in from reference TRBV15 and TRBJ1-6, reads DAMVIQNPRYQVTQFGKPVTLSCSQTLNHNVMYWYQQKSSQAPKLLFHYYDKDFNNEADTPDNFQSRRPNTSFCFLDIRSPGLGDTAMYLCATSRAPNSPLHFGNGTRLTVT.